This passage covers 11 T cell receptor beta chains from one sample sequenced in a study of CD8+ T cells in alopecia areata. RNA extraction and reverse transcription yielded cDNA as sequencing template. Only in-frame clones appear in the TCRdb table, and some are missing; sequencing was by immunoSEQ multiplex PCR. The sample shows about 9,000 clones, none of them appearing just once. Markers including CD4, CD8alpha, NKG2D and NKG2ACE guided sorting of pooled cutaneous lymph node cells. Sequenced material: CD8+ T cells sorted from a lymph node. Receptor source: a C3H/HeJ mouse with alopecia areata. MHC haplotype: H2-k.

Judged by abundance, this clone is medium-sized. The gene names here belong to mouse. The read is 4 residues too short to cover the CDR3 end, so that end is filled in from the germline J gene. The rearrangement joins TRBV13-3 to TRBJ2-1; TRBD2 matches 7 bases. CDR3 size: 12 residues. With V trimmed by 5 bases and J by 4 bases, 0 bases remained unmatched. Germline V lookup: CDR1 NNHDY, CDR2 SYVADS. The CDR3 DNA, read in part, is TGTGCCAGCAGACTGGGGTATGCT. This sequence encodes CASRLGYA. The CDR3 in its entirety is CASRLGYAEQFF.

This clone was counted at least ten times. Germline and genes here are mouse. The DNA ends 4 residues before the CDR3 does, and the rest of the CDR3 is filled in from the germline J gene. The V and J genes are TRBV19 and TRBJ2-1; weak D call: TRBD1 (5 bases). The CDR3 is 13 residues long. Trimming cost V 1 base and J 3 bases, with 5 bases left between them. The germline V gene has CDR1 FNHDT and CDR2 SITEND (reference sequence). CDR3 sequence: CASSIQGYAEQFF. The sequenced CDR3 bases are TGTGCCAGCAGTATACAGGGCTATGCT.

This clone was counted ten times or more. Mismatch with germline at one junction end may stem from a read error. Genes and germline come from the mouse. The CDR3 goes on 4 residues after the read ends, and that part is filled in from the germline J gene. V and J are TRBV16 and TRBJ2-7, with TRBD1 matching 10 bases. From germline, CDR1 is SGHSA and CDR2 FRNQAP. The CDR3 runs 14 residues. CDR3 amino acids: CTSSSGTGVDEQYF. CDR3 DNA, as far as it was read: TGTACAAGCAGCTCCGGGACAGGGGTAGAT.

This clone was observed a handful of times. A far bigger clonotype differs at one base, so this is likely a read error. Germline and genes here are mouse. The read is 4 residues too short to cover the CDR3 end, so that end is filled in from the germline J gene. Other DNA sequences in the same sample also yield this CDR3. The chain uses TRBV13-1 and TRBJ2-1; 7 bases match TRBD1. CDR1 is NSHNY and CDR2 is SYGAGN in the germline V gene. This CDR3 region has 12 residues. CDR3 in amino acids: CASSEQGAEQFF. Partial CDR3 DNA: TGTGCCAGCAGCGAACAGGGGGCT.

A note on this clone: Gene and germline names: mouse. The read terminates 4 residues before the CDR3 end, so the remaining end is supplied by the germline J gene. The rearrangement uses TRBV13-2 and TRBJ1-1; TRBD1 might be the D (5 bases). The CDR3 has 15 residues. The V end was cut by 0 bases, the J end by 0 bases, with 9 bases between. CDR1 and CDR2 (germline): NNHNN, SYGAGS (reference sequence). The covered CDR3 bases are TGTGCCAGCGGTGATGTCGGCAGGGCAAACACA. It codes for CASGDVGRANT. The CDR3, in full, reads CASGDVGRANTEVFF.

Only a few counts were recorded for this clone. The germline gene is not matched at one end of the junction; a read error may be the cause. Here the gene names and germline are mouse. The missing CDR3 end, 4 residues past where the read stops, is filled in from the germline J gene. The sample contains more than one DNA sequence encoding this CDR3. The chain has TRBV1 and TRBJ2-5; TRBD2 matches at 8 bases. Germline assignment: CDR1 NSQYPW and CDR2 LRSPGD (reference sequence). The CDR3 is made up of 15 amino acids. The sequenced part of the CDR3 DNA is TGCACTTGCAGTGCAGCCTGGGGGGAACAAGAC. Translated, it gives CTCSAAWGEQD. The whole CDR3 reads CTCSAAWGEQDTQYF.

By sample share, this clone is medium-sized (0.01 to 0.1%). Germline and genes here are mouse. CDR3 bases read: TGTGCAAGCAGCTTAGATCAGGGGGGCTCCTAT. Translating it yields CASSLDQGGSY. The entire CDR3 protein is CASSLDQGGSYEQYF. The chain carries TRBV16 and TRBJ2-7, with D possibly TRBD1 on 7 matching bases. The CDR3 end lies 4 residues beyond the end of the read and is filled in from the germline J gene. The ends were cut back, 0 bases at V and 0 bases at J, with 9 bases in the middle. Germline lookup yields CDR1 SGHSA and CDR2 FRNQAP. The CDR3 extends over 15 amino acids.

This clone was found a few times. Gene names and germline refer to mouse. The sequenced fragment ends 4 residues before the CDR3 boundary, so the rest is inferred from the germline J gene. This sample also contains other DNA sequences that code for the same CDR3. The chain recombines TRBV1 with TRBJ2-7; D gene uncertain. CDR3 length equals 12 residues. The germline V gene has CDR1 NSQYPW and CDR2 LRSPGD (reference sequence). The CDR3 sequence: CTCSADTYEQYF. The part of the CDR3 DNA that was read is TGCACCTGCAGTGCAGATACATAT.

This clone was recorded at least ten times. Genes and germline come from the mouse. The sequence runs out 4 residues before the end of the CDR3; the remainder is reconstructed from the germline J gene. This rearrangement joins TRBV13-1 to TRBJ2-3; D may be TRBD1 (6 bases). V was cut by 5 bases and J by 3 bases, with 10 bases left in between. CDR3 size: 13 residues. The germline gives CDR1 NSHNY, CDR2 SYGAGN. CDR3 DNA (partial): TGTGCCAGCAGCCGAGGGACAGCAGAA. It encodes CASSRGTAE. In full, the CDR3 reads CASSRGTAETLYF.

There are many counts of this clone. Genes here carry mouse names. The read ends 4 residues before the CDR3 terminus; that terminus is restored from the germline J gene. This sequence joins TRBV1 and TRBJ2-1, with 8 bases fitting TRBD2. V shed 1 base, J shed 5 bases, and the junction held 4 bases outside the gene matches. The CDR3 is 15 residues long. The germline V gene has CDR1 NSQYPW and CDR2 LRSPGD (reference sequence). CDR3 DNA (partial): TGCACCTGCAGTGCAGGTGGGGGGGGGAATGCT. Its translation is CTCSAGGGGNA. The complete CDR3 protein is CTCSAGGGGNAEQFF.

About this clone: All gene names here are mouse names. The read stops 4 residues short of the end of the CDR3; the missing end is completed from the germline J gene. The J gene is TRBJ2-4, the V gene TRBV13-2, with 11 bases lining up with TRBD2. The CDR3 loop spans 14 amino acids. Germline V lookup: CDR1 NNHNN, CDR2 SYGAGS (reference sequence). The sequenced CDR3 bases are TGTGCCAGCGGCGGACTGGGGGGAAAAAAC. As protein: CASGGLGGKN. The complete CDR3 protein is CASGGLGGKNTLYF.